The 12 T cell receptor beta chains listed next were all sequenced from one sample in a study of T-cell memory formation after mild COVID-19. TCRdb itself ran the 5' RACE reads through MiXCR, one entry per CDR3 protein. This table has 130,000 to 150,000 distinct CDR3 sequences, under 25% appearing once. The sequenced sample consisted of PBMCs or a T cell subset sorted from them (not recorded which). The receptors here all came from an adult woman who had mild COVID-19 (a few samples of this study predate the infection). Cell type and time point are not known.

The V call is TRBV12-3 or TRBV12-4, the J call TRBJ2-3, with no clear D. V lost 5 bases, J lost 1 base, and 10 bases lay in between. There are 14 residues in the CDR3. DNA for the CDR3: TGTGCCAGCAGTCCTCCCCCCCGCACAGATACGCAGTATTTT. Translation: CASSPPPRTDTQYF.

This chain joins TRBV7-7 and TRBJ2-7, with a possible D match to TRBD2 (5 bases). The CDR3 extends over 17 amino acids. V lost 5 bases, J lost 0 bases, and 20 bases lay in between. CDR1 is SSHAT and CDR2 is FNYEAQ in the germline V gene (reference sequence). CDR3 in amino acids: CASSPIVRQAGSYEQYF. CDR3 sequence (DNA): TGTGCCAGCAGCCCCATCGTTAGGCAGGCGGGCTCCTACGAGCAGTACTTC.

This clonotype has at least ten counts. The chain recombines TRBV7-9 with TRBJ2-3, with D unclear. V was cut by 4 bases and J by 6 bases, with 5 bases left in between. Germline CDR1 reads SEHNR; CDR2 reads FQNEAQ (reference sequence). This CDR3 has 11 residues. CDR3 sequence (DNA): TGTGCCAGCAGCTCCTCCGATACGCAGTATTTT. Translating it yields CASSSSDTQYF.

The genes are TRBV11-2 and TRBJ2-1; D possibly corresponds to TRBD2 (5 bases). Germline-derived CDR1 and CDR2 are SGHAT and FQNNGV. There are 18 residues in the CDR3. Deletions cut 0 bases from V and 7 bases from J, with 22 bases between. The CDR3 sequence is CASSLEAGRLANLNEQFF. The CDR3 DNA sequence: TGTGCCAGCAGCTTAGAGGCCGGGCGATTAGCGAACCTAAATGAGCAGTTCTTC.

This chain's CDR3 is CASSQDLAGKETQYF. CDR3 coding DNA: TGCGCCAGCAGCCAAGATCTGGCAGGGAAAGAGACCCAGTACTTC. The genes are TRBV4-3 and TRBJ2-5, with D possibly matching TRBD1 (5 bases). The V end lost 0 bases, the J end lost 3 bases, and 11 bases lay between the germline ends. The CDR3 runs to 15 residues. Germline CDR1 LGHNA, CDR2 YSLEER.

This clonotype came up many times. The chain links TRBV5-1 to TRBJ2-6, with a weak D call TRBD2 (6 bases). The V end lost 6 bases, the J end lost 4 bases, and 17 bases lay between the germline ends. Germline V gene lookup returns CDR1 SGHRS and CDR2 YFSETQ. The CDR3 contains 16 residues. CDR3 in amino acids: CASTSEGIVGANVLTF. The CDR3 DNA sequence: TGCGCCAGCACTTCGGAGGGAATAGTAGGGGCCAACGTCCTGACTTTC. Based on the CDR3 plus reference TRBV5-1 and TRBJ2-6, the full variable domain is KAGVTQTPRYLIKTRGQQVTLSCSPISGHRSVSWYQQTPGQGLQFLFEYFSETQRNKGNFPGRFSGRQFSNSRSEMNVSTLELGDSALYLCASTSEGIVGANVLTFGAGSRLTVL.

This clonotype has a handful of counts. CDR3 residues: CASSPRQGGRYEQYF. Written as DNA, the CDR3 is TGTGCCAGCAGCCCCCGCCAGGGCGGGAGATACGAGCAGTACTTC. The genes are TRBV6-6 and TRBJ2-7, with 7 bases fitting TRBD2. Trimming at V came to 6 bases and at J to 4 bases, leaving 12 bases not matched to a gene. CDR1 and CDR2 from the germline V gene are MNHNY and SVGAGI (reference sequence). CDR3 length: 15 amino acids.

This chain links TRBV11-2 with TRBJ2-3, with TRBD2 matching over 14 bases. Germline values: CDR1 SGHAT, CDR2 FQNNGV. The CDR3 runs 15 residues. The V gene end was trimmed by 5 bases and the J gene end by 6 bases; junction bases not matched to a gene: 4. CDR3 region: CASSRLAGGQDTQYF. DNA for the CDR3: TGTGCCAGCAGCAGACTAGCGGGGGGGCAGGATACGCAGTATTTT. The variable domain in full, completed from reference TRBV11-2 and TRBJ2-3, reads EAGVAQSPRYKIIEKRQSVAFWCNPISGHATLYWYQQILGQGPKLLIQFQNNGVVDDSQLPKDRFSAERLKGVDSTLKIQPAKLEDSAVYLCASSRLAGGQDTQYFGPGTRLTVL.

The rearrangement links TRBV7-2 to TRBJ1-2; D call uncertain. Trimming removed 4 bases from V and 10 bases from J, with 13 bases in between. The CDR3 runs to 12 residues. The germline V gene encodes CDR1 SGHTA and CDR2 FQGNSA. The CDR3 protein is CASSSFKDYYTF. The CDR3 nucleotides are TGTGCCAGCAGCTCCTTTAAGGACTACTACACCTTC.

This clonotype was recorded a few times. V usage is TRBV6-4 and J usage is TRBJ2-1; D possibly corresponds to TRBD2 (5 bases). The V and J ends lost 5 bases and 6 bases respectively, with 14 bases between them. From germline, CDR1 is MRHNA and CDR2 SNTAGT. The CDR3 is made up of 14 amino acids. CDR3 sequence (DNA): TGTGCCAGCAGTCCCACTAGTTTGGTCAATGAGCAGTTCTTC. Protein product: CASSPTSLVNEQFF.

Only one count was recorded for this clonotype. The V gene is TRBV12-3 or TRBV12-4, the J gene TRBJ2-5; 7 bases map to TRBD1. V was pared by 5 bases and J by 1 base, with 4 bases of the junction left unmatched. CDR3 length: 14 residues. The CDR3 DNA is TGTGCCAGCAGTGCAGACAGGGTCCAAGAGACCCAGTACTTC. Its protein is CASSADRVQETQYF.

The chain is built from TRBV4-3 and TRBJ1-6; no clear D gene. The CDR3 has 15 amino acids. The V gene's germline CDR1 is LGHNA and CDR2 YSLEER. V dropped 1 base and J dropped 7 bases, with 11 bases sitting between them. For the CDR3, the DNA is TGCGCCAGCAGCCAAGCCCATCAGTCCAATTCACCCCTCCACTTT. It codes for CASSQAHQSNSPLHF.